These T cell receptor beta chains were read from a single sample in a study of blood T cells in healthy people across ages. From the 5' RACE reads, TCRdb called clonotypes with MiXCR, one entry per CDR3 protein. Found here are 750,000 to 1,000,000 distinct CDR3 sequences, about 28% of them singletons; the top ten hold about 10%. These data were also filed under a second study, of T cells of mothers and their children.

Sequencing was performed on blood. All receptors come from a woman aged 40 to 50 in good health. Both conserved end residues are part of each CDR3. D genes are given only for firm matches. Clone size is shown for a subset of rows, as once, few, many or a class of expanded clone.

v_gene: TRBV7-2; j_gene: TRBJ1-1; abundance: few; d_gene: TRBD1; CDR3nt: TGTGCCAGCAGCTCACAGGGGAAGGGAAACACTGAAGCTTTCTTT; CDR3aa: CASSSQGKGNTEAFF
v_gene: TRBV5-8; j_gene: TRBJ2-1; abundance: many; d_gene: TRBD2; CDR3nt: TGTGCCAGCGGGGGGGGTAGCTCCTACAATGAGCAGTTCTTC; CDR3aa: CASGGGSSYNEQFF
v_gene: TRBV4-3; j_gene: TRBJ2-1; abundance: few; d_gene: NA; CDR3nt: TGCGCCAGCAGCCCACCGGGGAACCTCAGGCATGAGCAGTTCTTC; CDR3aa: CASSPPGNLRHEQFF
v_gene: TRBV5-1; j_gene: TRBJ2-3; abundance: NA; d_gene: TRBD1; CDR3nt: TGCGCCAGCAGCCGGGACAGGGACGTCACAGATACGCAGTATTTT; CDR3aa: CASSRDRDVTDTQYF
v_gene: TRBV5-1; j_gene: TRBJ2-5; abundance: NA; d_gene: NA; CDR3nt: TGCGCCAGCAGCCCATTGGGGGTGAGGGAGACCCAGTACTTC; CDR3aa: CASSPLGVRETQYF
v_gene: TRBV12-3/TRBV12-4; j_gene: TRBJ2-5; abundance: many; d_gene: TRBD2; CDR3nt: TGTGCCAGCAGTCGACTAGCGGGGGGCCAAGAGACCCAGTACTTC; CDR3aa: CASSRLAGGQETQYF
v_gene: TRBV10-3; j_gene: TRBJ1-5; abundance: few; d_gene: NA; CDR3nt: TGTGCCATCAGGCAGGGAGGCAATCAGCCCCAGCATTTT; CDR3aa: CAIRQGGNQPQHF
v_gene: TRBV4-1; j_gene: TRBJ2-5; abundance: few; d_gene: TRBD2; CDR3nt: TGCGCCAGCAGCCGCGGGACTAGCGGGGGTATAGAGACCCAGTACTTC; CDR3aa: CASSRGTSGGIETQYF
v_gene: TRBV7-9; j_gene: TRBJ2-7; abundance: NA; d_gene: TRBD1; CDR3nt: TGTGCCAGCAGCGCACCCGGGACAGGGGGTCACTATGAGCAGTACTTC; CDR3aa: CASSAPGTGGHYEQYF
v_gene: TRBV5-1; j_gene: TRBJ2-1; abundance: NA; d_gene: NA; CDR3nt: TGCGCCAGCAGCTTGGGGCGGAGGGACTTAATGAGCTCCTACAATGAGCAGTTCTTC; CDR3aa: CASSLGRRDLMSSYNEQFF
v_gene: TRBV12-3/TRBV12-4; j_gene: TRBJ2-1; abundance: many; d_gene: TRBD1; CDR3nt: TGTGCCAGCAGTTTATTCGGGACAGGGTCATACAATGAGCAGTTCTTC; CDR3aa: CASSLFGTGSYNEQFF
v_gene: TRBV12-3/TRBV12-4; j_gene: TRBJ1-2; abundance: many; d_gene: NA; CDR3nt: TGTGCCAGCGCCTCGACACCCGCTAACTATGGCTACACCTTC; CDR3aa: CASASTPANYGYTF
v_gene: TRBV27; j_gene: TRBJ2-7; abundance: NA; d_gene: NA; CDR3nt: TGTGCCCGCAGCCCTACTTGGGGGCCCTCCTACGAGCAGTACTTC; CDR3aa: CARSPTWGPSYEQYF
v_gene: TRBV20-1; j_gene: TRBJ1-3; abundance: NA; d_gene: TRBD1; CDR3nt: TGCAGTGCTAGAGGTATTACCACCGGGCGACGCAGTAAGGGGGCGAGATCTGGAAACACCATATATTTT; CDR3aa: CSARGITTGRRSKGARSGNTIYF
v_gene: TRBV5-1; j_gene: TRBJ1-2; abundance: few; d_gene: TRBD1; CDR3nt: TGCGCCAGCAGGCCACAGGGGGGCGGCTACACCTTC; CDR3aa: CASRPQGGGYTF
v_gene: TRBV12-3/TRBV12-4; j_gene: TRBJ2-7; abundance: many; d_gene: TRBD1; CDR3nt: TGTGCCAGCAGTTTCGGGGACAGGCTTTCCTACGAGCAGTACTTC; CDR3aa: CASSFGDRLSYEQYF
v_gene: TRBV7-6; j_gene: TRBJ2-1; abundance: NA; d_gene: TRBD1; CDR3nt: TGTGCCAGCAGCAGGGGACAGACGAACAATGAGCAGTTCTTC; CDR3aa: CASSRGQTNNEQFF
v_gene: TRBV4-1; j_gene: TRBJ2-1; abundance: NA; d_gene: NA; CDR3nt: TGCGCCAGCAGCCAAGAGGGCAGGTACTCCTACGAGCAGTTCTTC; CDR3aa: CASSQEGRYSYEQFF
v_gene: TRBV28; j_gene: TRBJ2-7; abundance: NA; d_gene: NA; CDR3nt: TGTGCCAGCAGTTTACGGAACAGGGAATACGAGCAGTACTTC; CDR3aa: CASSLRNREYEQYF
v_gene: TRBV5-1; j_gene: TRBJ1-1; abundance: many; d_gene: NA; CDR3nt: TGCGCCAGCAGCCTATTGACGCCCCTCGACACTGAAGCTTTCTTT; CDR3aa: CASSLLTPLDTEAFF
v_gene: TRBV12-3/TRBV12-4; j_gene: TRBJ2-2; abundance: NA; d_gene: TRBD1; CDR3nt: TGTGCCAGCAGTGGACAGGGGAATTTTTATCCCGGGGAGCTGTTTTTT; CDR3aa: CASSGQGNFYPGELFF
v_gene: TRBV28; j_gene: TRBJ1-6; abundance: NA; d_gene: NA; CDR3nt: TGTGCCAGCAGTTTTGGTATAACCGGTTCACCCCTCCACTTT; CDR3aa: CASSFGITGSPLHF
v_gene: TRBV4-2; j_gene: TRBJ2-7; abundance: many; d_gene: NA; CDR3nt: TGTGCCAGCAGTCCGGACACTCCCCCCTACGAGCAGTACTTC; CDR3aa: CASSPDTPPYEQYF
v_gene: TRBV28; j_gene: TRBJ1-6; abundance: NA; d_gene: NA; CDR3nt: TGTGCCAGCAGTTTAACAGGGCTGAATTCACCCCTCCACTTT; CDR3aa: CASSLTGLNSPLHF
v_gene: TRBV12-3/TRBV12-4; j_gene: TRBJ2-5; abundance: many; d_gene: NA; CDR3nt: TGTGCCAGCAGTTCGCCAGGCGAGGAGACCCAGTACTTC; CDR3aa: CASSSPGEETQYF
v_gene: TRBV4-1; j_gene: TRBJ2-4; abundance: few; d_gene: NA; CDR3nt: TGCGCCAGCAGCTTGGGGGGCTTAAACATTCAGTACTTC; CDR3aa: CASSLGGLNIQYF
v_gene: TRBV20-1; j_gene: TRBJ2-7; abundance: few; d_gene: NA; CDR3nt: TGCAGTGCTAGAGGGGCGGGCCACTACAATGAGCAGTACTTC; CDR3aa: CSARGAGHYNEQYF
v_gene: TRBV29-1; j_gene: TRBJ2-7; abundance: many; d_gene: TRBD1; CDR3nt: TGCAGCACCGGACAGGGCTACGAGCAGTACTTC; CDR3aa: CSTGQGYEQYF
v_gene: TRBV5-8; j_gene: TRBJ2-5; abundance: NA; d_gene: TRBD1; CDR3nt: TGTGCCAGCAGCTCATGGTGGCGGACAGGGGTGAAGACCCAGTACTTC; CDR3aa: CASSSWWRTGVKTQYF
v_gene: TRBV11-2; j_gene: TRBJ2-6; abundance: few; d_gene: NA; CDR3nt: TGTGCCAGCAGCTTAGACAGGTGGCGGAGCTCTGGGGCCAACGTCCTGACTTTC; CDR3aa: CASSLDRWRSSGANVLTF
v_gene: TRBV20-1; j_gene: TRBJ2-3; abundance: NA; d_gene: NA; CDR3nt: TGCAGTGCAACGGTGACCGGGACCGCGCAGTATTTT; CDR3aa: CSATVTGTAQYF
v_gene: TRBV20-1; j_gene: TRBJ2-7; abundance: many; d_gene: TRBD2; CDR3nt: TGCAGTGCCGTTCTAGCGGGGGTTTTCTACGAGCAGTACTTC; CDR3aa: CSAVLAGVFYEQYF
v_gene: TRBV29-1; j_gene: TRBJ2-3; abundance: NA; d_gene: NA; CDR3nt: TGCAGCGGAGCGGCGACAGATACGCAGTATTTT; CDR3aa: CSGAATDTQYF
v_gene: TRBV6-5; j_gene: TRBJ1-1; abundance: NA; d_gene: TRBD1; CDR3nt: TGTGCCAGCACCACAGGACAGGGGGCGCGTGTTACTGAAGCTTTCTTT; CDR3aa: CASTTGQGARVTEAFF
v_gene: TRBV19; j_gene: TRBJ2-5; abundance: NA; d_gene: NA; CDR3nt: TGTGCCAGTAGTAGGGGACGGACCGATCAAGAGACCCAGTACTTC; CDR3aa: CASSRGRTDQETQYF
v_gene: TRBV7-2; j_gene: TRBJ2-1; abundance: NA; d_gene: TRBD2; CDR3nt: TGTGCCAGCAAGGCCGGCGGGAGGGCGGCCGGTGAGCAGTTCTTC; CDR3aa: CASKAGGRAAGEQFF
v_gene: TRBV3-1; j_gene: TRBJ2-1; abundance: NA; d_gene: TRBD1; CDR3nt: TGTGCCAGCAGCCAAGGCCTATCGGGACAGCAAGGCGAGCAGTTCTTC; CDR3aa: CASSQGLSGQQGEQFF